The 6 T cell receptor beta chains in this list originate from one sample, sequenced in a study of T cell clonality in common variable immunodeficiency. General study points: Common variable immunodeficiency TCR beta sequences reportedly had fewer deletions and N-nucleotide insertions.

Data came from immunoSEQ multiplex PCR; TCRdb stores just in-frame clones and leaves some out. The sample holds about 23,000 clones, and no clone turns up only once. These receptors have no identified antigens. Sequencing was done on a sample of peripheral blood mononuclear cells. These receptors all come from a human donor with common variable immunodeficiency.

This clone was counted only a few times. The read comes to an end 3 residues before the CDR3 does, leaving the germline J gene to fill in the end. This chain connects TRBV7-6 to TRBJ2-3; unclear D gene. Germline V gene data show CDR1 as SGHVS and CDR2 as FNYEAQ. The CDR3 totals 14 residues. Trimming removed 2 bases at V and 0 bases at J, with 6 bases between. The CDR3 reads CASSLTPSTDTQYF. Partial CDR3 DNA: TGTGCCAGCAGCTTAACTCCAAGCACAGATACG.

This clone was seen many times. The read terminates 3 residues ahead of where the CDR3 ends, so the germline J gene completes it. The chain recombines TRBV3-1 (or the pseudogene TRBV3-2) with TRBJ1-2; tentatively, D is TRBD1 (6 bases). CDR3 size: 16 residues. The germline V gene has CDR1 LGHDT and CDR2 YNNKEL (reference sequence). V was trimmed by 0 bases and J by 5 bases, leaving 16 bases between them. The CDR3 DNA, read in part, is TGTGCCAGCAGCCAAGATTTTGTGGGGGCGGAGTATGGC. This sequence encodes CASSQDFVGAEYG. The full CDR3 sequence reads CASSQDFVGAEYGYTF.

In its sample, this clone was seen a few times. The sequence runs out 3 residues before the end of the CDR3; the remainder is reconstructed from the germline J gene. The chain has TRBV19 and TRBJ1-6; D is unresolved. The V gene's germline CDR1 is LNHDA and CDR2 SQIVND (reference sequence). Trimming pared 7 bases from V and 0 bases from J, leaving 7 bases between. CDR3 length: 14 residues. CDR3 sequence: CASTGSSYNSPLHF. The CDR3 bases that were read are TGTGCCAGTACGGGGAGCTCCTATAATTCACCC. The full variable domain, with the rest looked up from reference TRBV19 and TRBJ1-6, is DGGITQSPKYLFRKEGQNVTLSCEQNLNHDAMYWYRQDPGQGLRLIYYSQIVNDFQKGDIAEGYSVSREKKESFPLTVTSAQKNPTAFYLCASTGSSYNSPLHFGNGTRLTVT.

In regard to this clone: The read gets to within 3 residues of the CDR3 end, and the germline J gene fills in the rest. The rearrangement uses TRBV5-1 and TRBJ1-2; D remains ambiguous. The CDR3 has 14 amino acids. Germline CDR1 reads SGHRS; CDR2 reads YFSETQ. Trimming pared 3 bases from V and 6 bases from J, leaving 15 bases between. The DNA read from the CDR3 is TGCGCCAGCAGCTCCGTAGGTCCAGCGGATGGC. This sequence encodes CASSSVGPADG. The full CDR3 is CASSSVGPADGYTF.

This clone was detected a few times. From the germline J gene comes the end of the CDR3, since the read stops 3 residues before it. The J gene is TRBJ1-5, the V gene TRBV30; no reliable D call. The CDR3 consists of 13 residues. Germline loops: CDR1 GTSNPN, CDR2 SVGIG (reference sequence). V shed 0 bases and J shed 8 bases, with 11 bases lying between them. The CDR3: CAWSVGSSKPQHF. The sequenced CDR3 bases are TGTGCCTGGAGTGTAGGGTCCAGTAAGCCC.

This clone showed up just a few times. The read ends 3 residues before the CDR3 terminus; that terminus is restored from the germline J gene. The chain combines TRBV2 with TRBJ1-6; 7 bases are shared with TRBD1. The V gene's germline CDR1 is SNHLY and CDR2 FYNNEI. J gave up 9 bases and V 6 bases, and 11 bases lay outside the gene matches. The CDR3 has 15 amino acids. The CDR3 is CASRRDSPSGSPLHF. The CDR3 bases that were read are TGTGCCAGCAGAAGGGACAGTCCTTCCGGTTCACCC. Using reference TRBV2 and TRBJ1-6 for the parts outside the CDR3, the full variable domain is EPEVTQTPSHQVTQMGQEVILRCVPISNHLYFYWYRQILGQKVEFLVSFYNNEISEKSEIFDDQFSVERPDGSNFTLKIRSTKLEDSAMYFCASRRDSPSGSPLHFGNGTRLTVT.